The 24 T cell receptor beta chains below come from one sample, sequenced in a study of shared clonotypes between healthy human individuals. TCRdb keeps only in-frame clones here, not all; method: immunoSEQ multiplex PCR. Among over a million clones listed, just under 99% were seen once. Source material: naive CD4+ T cells sorted from blood. The subset denotes: CD45RA+ positively selected. The receptor set was obtained from a man aged 25 to 45 in good health.

Only one count was recorded for this clone. The rearrangement uses TRBV5-6 and TRBJ2-3; D possibly corresponds to TRBD2 (6 bases). The CDR3 contains 15 residues. With 3 bases removed from V and 3 bases from J, the gap between germline ends came to 14 bases. The V gene's germline CDR1 is SGHDT and CDR2 YYEEEE. DNA of the CDR3: TGTGCCAGCAGCTCTCTCGGGCTAGCGACAGATACGCAGTATTTT. Encoded protein: CASSSLGLATDTQYF.

The V call is TRBV2, the J call TRBJ2-1; D gene unclear. The CDR3 has 13 amino acids. The V end was cut by 4 bases, the J end by 6 bases, with 10 bases between. From germline, CDR1 is SNHLY and CDR2 FYNNEI. CDR3 DNA: TGTGCCAGCAGTGCCCTGATGTCCAATGAGCAGTTCTTC. Encoded protein: CASSALMSNEQFF. The variable domain in full, completed from reference TRBV2 and TRBJ2-1, reads EPEVTQTPSHQVTQMGQEVILRCVPISNHLYFYWYRQILGQKVEFLVSFYNNEISEKSEIFDDQFSVERPDGSNFTLKIRSTKLEDSAMYFCASSALMSNEQFFGPGTRLTVL.

This sequence joins TRBV19 and TRBJ2-7, with 12 bases identical to TRBD2. Looked up from germline, CDR1 is LNHDA and CDR2 is SQIVND (reference sequence). J was trimmed by 3 bases and V by 5 bases; bases with no gene match: 5. The CDR3 consists of 15 residues. The CDR3 spells CASSAPGLAGYEQYF. As DNA, the CDR3 is TGTGCCAGTAGTGCCCCGGGACTAGCGGGCTACGAGCAGTACTTC.

For this clone: This CDR3 is also generated by other DNA sequences in the sample. The genes are TRBV4-3 and TRBJ2-7; D not certain. The CDR3 spans 14 residues. The V end lost 0 bases, the J end lost 3 bases, and 9 bases lay between the germline ends. The germline gives CDR1 LGHNA, CDR2 YSLEER. For the CDR3, the DNA is TGCGCCAGCAGCCAAGAAGCCAGGAGCTACGAGCAGTACTTC. It specifies CASSQEARSYEQYF.

The V call is TRBV18, the J call TRBJ2-5; a possible D gene is TRBD2 (6 bases). Trimming took 5 bases from V and 3 from J, leaving 16 bases between them. The germline gives CDR1 KGHSH, CDR2 LQKENI. This CDR3 contains 15 residues. The CDR3 loop is CASSARSGGEETQYF. The CDR3, as DNA: TGTGCCAGCTCAGCACGTTCTGGAGGGGAAGAGACCCAGTACTTC. Combining the CDR3 with reference TRBV18 and TRBJ2-5 gives the whole variable domain NAGVMQNPRHLVRRRGQEARLRCSPMKGHSHVYWYRQLPEEGLKFMVYLQKENIIDESGMPKERFSAEFPKEGPSILRIQQVVRGDSAAYFCASSARSGGEETQYFGPGTRLLVL.

This rearrangement joins TRBV9 to TRBJ2-1, with D hard to call. There are 13 residues in the CDR3. The germline V gene has CDR1 SGDLS and CDR2 YYNGEE. V gave up 0 bases and J gave up 8 bases, with 9 bases separating them. The CDR3 here is CASSVAPADEQFF. CDR3 nucleotide sequence: TGTGCCAGCAGCGTAGCCCCAGCAGATGAGCAGTTCTTC.

This chain links TRBV5-6 with TRBJ2-2; possible D gene TRBD1, 5 bases. Trimming removed 3 bases from V and 8 bases from J, with 5 bases in between. The CDR3 is 11 amino acids. From germline, CDR1 is SGHDT and CDR2 YYEEEE. CDR3: CASSWTGELFF. CDR3 coding DNA: TGTGCCAGCAGCTGGACAGGGGAGCTGTTTTTT.

The chain recombines TRBV5-4 with TRBJ2-7, with TRBD1 identical over 7 bases. This CDR3 comprises 15 residues. Germline trimming cut 5 bases from V and 2 bases from J; bases unmatched to any gene: 10. The germline V gene has CDR1 SGHNT and CDR2 YYREEE (reference sequence). CDR3 loop: CASSTSQGVAYEQYF. The CDR3 region has the DNA TGTGCCAGCAGTACCTCCCAGGGGGTTGCCTACGAGCAGTACTTC.

The rearrangement joins TRBV14 to TRBJ1-2, with 7 bases matching TRBD1. CDR3 length: 17 amino acids. J lost 4 bases, V lost 0 bases, and 11 bases had no gene match. The germline CDR1 and CDR2 sequences are SGHDN and FVKESK. The CDR3 bases are TGTGCCAGCAGCCAAGATTCTTACAGGGGAAAAGGCTATGGCTACACCTTC. It translates to CASSQDSYRGKGYGYTF.

The chain combines TRBV19 with TRBJ2-3, with unresolved D. Trimming took 3 bases from V and 3 from J, leaving 13 bases between them. The V gene's germline CDR1 is LNHDA and CDR2 SQIVND (reference sequence). The length of the CDR3 is 15 residues. The CDR3 bases are TGTGCCAGTAGTATCCACCCCAGAAAAACAGATACGCAGTATTTT. Amino acid sequence: CASSIHPRKTDTQYF.

This clone appeared once. The chain is built from TRBV6-1 and TRBJ2-5; no clear D. CDR1 and CDR2 (germline): MNHNS, SASEGT. V lost 2 bases, J lost 1 base, and 8 bases lay in between. This CDR3 has 14 residues. The DNA for the CDR3 is TGTGCCAGCAGTGAAACCGCGGCCCAAGAGACCCAGTACTTC. Translated: CASSETAAQETQYF.

The V gene is TRBV28, the J gene TRBJ1-1, with a weak D call TRBD1 (6 bases). V was trimmed by 8 bases and J by 4 bases, leaving 17 bases between them. Germline V gene data show CDR1 as MDHEN and CDR2 as SYDVKM. There are 14 residues in the CDR3. The CDR3: CASVKGGDGTEAFF. CDR3 nucleotides: TGTGCCAGCGTAAAAGGGGGAGATGGCACTGAAGCTTTCTTT. Filled out from reference TRBV28 and TRBJ1-1, the complete variable domain reads DVKVTQSSRYLVKRTGEKVFLECVQDMDHENMFWYRQDPGLGLRLIYFSYDVKMKEKGDIPEGYSVSREKKERFSLILESASTNQTSMYLCASVKGGDGTEAFFGQGTRLTVV.

The chain carries TRBV7-3 and TRBJ2-1; 8 bases match TRBD1. The V gene end was trimmed by 6 bases and the J gene end by 8 bases; junction bases not matched to a gene: 12. The CDR3 length is 15 residues. Germline V gives CDR1 SGHTA, CDR2 FQGTGA. The CDR3 loop is CASRRWDRLVDEQFF. The CDR3, as DNA: TGTGCCAGCAGACGTTGGGACAGGTTGGTTGATGAGCAGTTCTTC.

The chain is built from TRBV5-1 and TRBJ2-1; D gene uncertain. From germline, CDR1 is SGHRS and CDR2 YFSETQ. The CDR3 runs 13 residues. V shed 4 bases and J shed 5 bases, with 10 bases lying between them. Here the CDR3 DNA reads TGCGCCAGCAGCCCCGGCCTAAACAATGAGCAGTTCTTC. It codes for CASSPGLNNEQFF.

V and J are TRBV5-1 and TRBJ2-1; D gene unclear. The CDR3 is made up of 12 amino acids. Germline-derived CDR1 and CDR2 are SGHRS and YFSETQ. V was clipped by 7 bases and J by 8 bases, with 13 bases between them. CDR3 region: CASGNDGDEQFF. The CDR3, as DNA: TGCGCCAGCGGGAACGACGGTGATGAGCAGTTCTTC. The full variable domain, rest sourced from reference TRBV5-1 and TRBJ2-1, is KAGVTQTPRYLIKTRGQQVTLSCSPISGHRSVSWYQQTPGQGLQFLFEYFSETQRNKGNFPGRFSGRQFSNSRSEMNVSTLELGDSALYLCASGNDGDEQFFGPGTRLTVL.

The CDR3 loop reads CASSPDGQTYEQYF. The CDR3 nucleotides read TGTGCCAGCAGTCCAGACGGACAGACCTACGAGCAGTACTTC. This chain connects TRBV27 to TRBJ2-7; possible D gene TRBD1, 6 bases. This CDR3 spans 14 amino acids. Germline lookup yields CDR1 MNHEY and CDR2 SMNVEV (reference sequence). Trimming left V 5 bases short and J 2 bases short, with 13 bases between.

Only one count was recorded for this clone. This chain's CDR3 is CAWSSRDGTLANYGYTF. The CDR3 nucleotides read TGTGCCTGGAGTTCTCGGGACGGCACGTTAGCTAACTATGGCTACACCTTC. V and J are TRBV30 and TRBJ1-2; the D gene is possibly TRBD1 (5 bases). Germline V CDR1 and CDR2: GTSNPN, SVGIG (reference sequence). Trimming took 2 bases from V and 0 from J, leaving 19 bases between them. The CDR3 covers 17 residues.

The chain uses TRBV18 and TRBJ1-4; 7 bases match TRBD1. CDR1 KGHSH and CDR2 LQKENI come from the germline V gene. The CDR3 spans 15 residues. Trimming cost V 1 base and J 6 bases; bases outside gene matches: 5. The CDR3, as DNA: TGTGCCAGCTCACCACGAGACAGGGCGCATGAAAAACTGTTTTTT. Its protein is CASSPRDRAHEKLFF.

The V and J genes are TRBV9 and TRBJ1-4, with D possibly matching TRBD1 (6 bases). CDR3 size: 18 residues. Germline loops: CDR1 SGDLS, CDR2 YYNGEE. The V gene lost 2 bases and the J gene lost 1 base, with 18 bases spanning the gap. CDR3 coding DNA: TGTGCCAGCAGCGTGGGGGGACACCCTTCCGGAACTAATGAAAAACTGTTTTTT. Encoded protein: CASSVGGHPSGTNEKLFF.

This chain links TRBV7-2 with TRBJ2-2, with 13 positions matching TRBD2. J gave up 6 bases and V 4 bases, and 11 bases lay outside the gene matches. Germline CDR1 is SGHTA and CDR2 is FQGNSA. The CDR3 is 18 amino acids. In DNA, the CDR3 is TGTGCCAGCAGCTCCAAGATCGGACTAGCGGGAGTACCCGGGGAGCTGTTTTTT. Protein sequence: CASSSKIGLAGVPGELFF.

V gene TRBV5-4 combines with J gene TRBJ2-7; 10 bases are a match to TRBD1. Trimming cost V 4 bases and J 7 bases; bases outside gene matches: 14. The CDR3 runs to 16 residues. Germline V gene data show CDR1 as SGHNT and CDR2 as YYREEE (reference sequence). CDR3 sequence (DNA): TGTGCCAGCAGCCCAAAACCGGGACAGGGGACCGATGAGCAGTACTTC. The encoded protein is CASSPKPGQGTDEQYF.

V is TRBV28 and J is TRBJ2-1; 11 bases are shared with TRBD2. This CDR3 is 16 amino acids long. V gave up 6 bases and J gave up 8 bases; unmatched junction bases: 12. Germline V gene sequence: CDR1 MDHEN, CDR2 SYDVKM. The CDR3 is CASRTDTSGRGYEQFF. The DNA of the CDR3 is TGTGCCAGCAGGACCGACACTAGCGGGAGAGGCTATGAGCAGTTCTTC.

The rearrangement links TRBV27 to TRBJ2-1; D is uncertain. This CDR3 spans 14 amino acids. V was pared by 7 bases and J by 6 bases, with 16 bases between. CDR1 MNHEY and CDR2 SMNVEV come from the germline V gene (reference sequence). The DNA of the CDR3 is TGTGCCAGCACACGTAGACTGAGTGGCAATGAGCAGTTCTTC. Residues: CASTRRLSGNEQFF.

Worth noting for this clone: The DNA is omitted, as the CDR3 cannot be located on it reliably, and the CDR3 follows TCRdb's listing. The rearrangement uses TRBV21-1 and TRBJ2-7; the table's D call, TRBD2, has no DNA check behind it. TRBV21-1 represents a pseudogene. From its first to its last residue, the CDR3 has 20 amino acids. The CDR3 spells CASSAVGLAGAYWCSYEQYF.